This T cell receptor beta chain stems from a study of OX40 agonist ivuxolimab in advanced cancers. Turning to the study itself: With ivuxolimab, an agonistic anti-OX40 (CD134) antibody, patients were treated. Each patient was given ivuxolimab into a vein every 2 weeks, at 0.01 to 10 mg/kg. Study results and limitations: By week 6 at 0.1 to 3.0 mg/kg, blood CD4+ and CD8+ T cells had expanded clonally.

Profiling relied on immunoSEQ multiplex PCR, and the TCRdb table lists in-frame clones only, not all of them. The sample has about 89,000 clones; approximately 91% are singletons. Turning to this clone: Its antigen is not identified.

The V segment lost 6 bases and the J segment 7 bases; nucleotides outside the gene matches: 7. CDR1 and CDR2 from the germline V gene are MNHNY and SVGAGI (reference sequence). This CDR3 contains 15 residues. Anyone with autoimmune disease history or systemic immunosuppression was excluded. The receptor comes from an adult with an advanced solid tumor such as melanoma, head and neck, liver or kidney cancer. Here the sequenced sample was CD4+ or CD8+ T cells sorted from blood, taken in a trial of the OX40 agonist ivuxolimab. This chain links TRBV6-6 with TRBJ1-4; 11 positions agree with TRBD1. DNA for the CDR3: TGTGCCAGCAGAGGACAGGGGGCGGCCGGTGAAAAACTGTTTTTT. Translating gives CASRGQGAAGEKLFF.